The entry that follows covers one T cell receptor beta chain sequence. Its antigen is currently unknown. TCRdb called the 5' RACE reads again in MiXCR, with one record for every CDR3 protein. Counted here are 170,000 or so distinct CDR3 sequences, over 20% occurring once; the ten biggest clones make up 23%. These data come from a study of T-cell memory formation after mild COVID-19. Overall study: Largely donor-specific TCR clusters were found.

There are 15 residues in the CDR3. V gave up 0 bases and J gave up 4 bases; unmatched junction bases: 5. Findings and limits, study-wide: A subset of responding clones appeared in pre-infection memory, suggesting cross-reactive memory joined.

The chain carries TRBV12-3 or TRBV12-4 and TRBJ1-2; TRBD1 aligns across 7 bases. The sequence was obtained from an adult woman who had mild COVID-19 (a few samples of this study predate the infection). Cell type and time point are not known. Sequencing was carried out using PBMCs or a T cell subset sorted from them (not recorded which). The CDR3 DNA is TGTGCCAGCAGTTTAGCATCGACAGGGCTCTATGGCTACACCTTC. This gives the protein CASSLASTGLYGYTF.